Presented here are 17 T cell receptor beta chains from one specimen sequenced in a study of tumor-infiltrating lymphocytes in oesophageal squamous cell carcinoma. MiXCR, applied by TCRdb to the PCR reads, yields one record per CDR3 protein. In the table there are around 20,000 distinct CDR3 sequences, 35% to 45% of which are singletons. Sequencing used esophageal tumor tissue. These receptors all stem from a male donor with esophageal squamous cell carcinoma.

The chain is built from TRBV11-3 and TRBJ2-3, with D possibly being TRBD1 (5 bases). Trimming removed 8 bases from V and 2 bases from J, with 14 bases in between. CDR1 and CDR2 from the germline V gene are SGHNT and YENEEA. The CDR3 runs 14 residues. Here the CDR3 DNA reads TGTGCCAGCGGGCCAGGACAAATCACAGATACGCAGTATTTT. This encodes CASGPGQITDTQYF. The complete variable domain, with remaining parts taken from reference TRBV11-3 and TRBJ2-3, reads EAGVVQSPRYKIIEKKQPVAFWCNPISGHNTLYWYLQNLGQGPELLIRYENEEAVDDSQLPKDRFSAERLKGVDSTLKIQPAELGDSAVYLCASGPGQITDTQYFGPGTRLTVL.

The chain combines TRBV7-6 with TRBJ2-1; TRBD2 matches 9 bases. Germline V gene sequence: CDR1 SGHVS, CDR2 FNYEAQ. Unmatched junction bases numbered 5, after V lost 1 base and J lost 4 bases. CDR3 size: 16 residues. Here the CDR3 reads CASSLGAGGPYNEQFF. DNA of the CDR3: TGTGCCAGCAGCTTAGGGGCGGGGGGGCCATACAATGAGCAGTTCTTC.

This clonotype was seen many times. This rearrangement joins TRBV4-1 to TRBJ1-2; a weak D match, TRBD1 (5 bases). V gave up 4 bases and J gave up 3 bases, with 18 bases separating them. Germline V gene sequence: CDR1 MGHRA, CDR2 YSYEKL. This CDR3 region has 16 residues. The CDR3 protein is CASSPMSTGRDYGYTF. CDR3 nucleotide sequence: TGCGCCAGCAGCCCAATGAGTACGGGGCGCGACTATGGCTACACCTTC.

V gene TRBV6-1 combines with J gene TRBJ2-1; D unresolved. The DNA end is more similar to TRBJ1-1, so the J call may be wrong. Germline CDR1 is MNHNS and CDR2 is SASEGT. This CDR3 comprises 13 residues. CDR3: CASSFRKNTEAFF. The CDR3 DNA sequence: TGTGCCAGCAGTTTCAGGAAAAACACTGAAGCTTTCTTT.

This clonotype is categorized as medium-sized. A read error may produce the germline difference seen at one junction end. The CDR3 nucleotides are TGTGCCAGCAGTTTAGGGTTGGGAACTAGCGAATACACAGATACGCAGTATTTT. Protein product: CASSLGLGTSEYTDTQYF. The chain combines TRBV11-2 with TRBJ2-3; 7 bases match TRBD2. This CDR3 has 18 residues. Germline V lookup: CDR1 SGHAT, CDR2 FQNNGV.

The chain is built from TRBV11-2 and TRBJ2-7, with 8 nucleotides matching TRBD1. This CDR3 comprises 17 residues. With V trimmed by 4 bases and J by 7 bases, 18 bases remained unmatched. Germline-derived CDR1 and CDR2 are SGHAT and FQNNGV. This chain's CDR3 is CASSWDRSINSYNEQYF. The CDR3 DNA reads as TGTGCCAGCAGCTGGGACAGGTCTATCAACTCCTACAATGAGCAGTACTTC.

This clonotype has just a few counts. The rearrangement joins TRBV24-1 to TRBJ2-5; no definite D call. V gave up 2 bases and J gave up 5 bases, with 11 bases separating them. Per germline, CDR1 KGHDR and CDR2 SFDVKD. The CDR3 has 14 amino acids. The CDR3 region is CATSDYGPQETQYF. The DNA for the CDR3 is TGTGCCACCAGTGATTATGGGCCACAGGAGACCCAGTACTTC.

This clonotype appeared many times. The genes are TRBV11-2 and TRBJ1-1; D is ambiguous. Trimming left V 0 bases short and J 5 bases short, with 13 bases between. From germline, CDR1 is SGHAT and CDR2 FQNNGV. The CDR3 is 15 residues long. This CDR3 is CASSLEGNGETEAFF. In DNA form, the CDR3 reads TGTGCCAGCAGCTTAGAAGGGAATGGGGAGACTGAAGCTTTCTTT.

The chain joins TRBV6-6 to TRBJ2-1, with 11 bases identical to TRBD2. In germline, CDR1 is MNHNY, CDR2 SVGAGI (reference sequence). The trim removed 6 bases at V and 6 bases at J, leaving 7 bases unmatched. The CDR3 totals 15 residues. The CDR3 DNA reads as TGTGCCAGCAGCCTGACTAGCGGGATGGTCAATGAGCAGTTCTTC. This sequence encodes CASSLTSGMVNEQFF.

This chain connects TRBV7-6 to TRBJ2-3; D remains ambiguous. The CDR3 extends over 14 amino acids. Trimming left V 5 bases short and J 14 bases short, with 23 bases between. Germline V gene lookup returns CDR1 SGHVS and CDR2 FNYEAQ. The CDR3 bases are TGTGCCAGCAGCCCCGAGGCGCGTTCCGAGGAGCTGTATTTT. It encodes CASSPEARSEELYF.

This clonotype was found many times. This could be a read error, since a much larger clone is one nucleotide away. The gene calls are TRBV7-2 and TRBJ2-5, with D tentatively TRBD2 (6 bases). CDR3 size: 16 residues. Germline V gene lookup returns CDR1 SGHTA and CDR2 FQGNSA. Between the trimmed V and J ends, which lost 5 bases and 11 bases, there was a span of 27 bases. CDR3 DNA: TGTGCCAGCAGCCCTCGGGGTAGCGGACCAGGCGATGAGCAGTACTTC. Its translation: CASSPRGSGPGDEQYF. Full variable domain (rest looked up from reference TRBV7-2 and TRBJ2-5): GAGVSQSPSNKVTEKGKDVELRCDPISGHTALYWYRQSLGQGLEFLIYFQGNSAPDKSGLPSDRFSAERTGGSVSTLTIQRTQQEDSAVYLCASSPRGSGPGDEQYFGPGTRLLVL.

This clonotype is classed as medium-sized (0.01 to 0.1%). The V gene is TRBV7-3, the J gene TRBJ2-1; 9 positions agree with TRBD2. This CDR3 spans 15 amino acids. In germline, CDR1 is SGHTA, CDR2 FQGTGA. V lost 2 bases, J lost 6 bases, and 5 bases stayed unmatched. This chain's CDR3 is CASSLVAGESNEQFF. CDR3 nucleotide sequence: TGTGCCAGCAGCTTAGTAGCGGGAGAGTCCAATGAGCAGTTCTTC.

This clonotype was found many times. V is TRBV10-1 and J is TRBJ1-2; D unresolved. CDR1 is WNHNN, CDR2 SYGVQD, per germline (reference sequence). Trimming cost V 6 bases and J 2 bases, with 7 bases left between them. The CDR3 extends over 12 amino acids. CDR3 DNA: TGCGCCAGCAGGGCACTAAACTATGGCTACACCTTC. It translates to CASRALNYGYTF.

The rearrangement joins TRBV10-3 to TRBJ1-1; D is undetermined. The germline V and J ends were trimmed by 4 bases and 2 bases, with 11 bases remaining between them. The CDR3 is 14 amino acids. CDR1 ENHRY and CDR2 SYGVKD come from the germline V gene. DNA for the CDR3: TGTGCCATCAGTGCCCGGTGGGAAAACACTGAAGCTTTCTTT. This gives the protein CAISARWENTEAFF.

A word on this clonotype: Without the conserved terminal phenylalanine or tryptophan, this CDR3 likely stems from a read error. No DNA is shown, since the ends of the CDR3 on it are uncertain; the CDR3 is the one TCRdb lists. This chain links TRBV10-2 with TRBJ2-7; the D call TRBD1 from the table was never checked on the DNA. From germline, CDR1 is WSHSY and CDR2 SAAADI. The CDR3 is 16 residues long, ends included. This chain's CDR3 is CASSKTRDRDGYTFGS.

This chain joins TRBV3-1 and TRBJ1-2; D is unclear. This CDR3 spans 12 amino acids. V lost 1 base, J lost 6 bases, and 6 bases lay in between. Germline lookup yields CDR1 LGHDT and CDR2 YNNKEL (reference sequence). CDR3 region: CASSQVSDGYTF. CDR3 DNA: TGTGCCAGCAGCCAAGTGTCAGATGGCTACACCTTC.

This clonotype was seen just once. V gene TRBV4-1 combines with J gene TRBJ2-5; D gene unclear. Between the trimmed V and J ends, which lost 8 bases and 1 base, there was a span of 8 bases. The CDR3 has 12 residues. Germline CDR1 and CDR2: MGHRA and YSYEKL. CDR3 in amino acids: CASQDRQETQYF. The CDR3 coding sequence is TGCGCCAGCCAGGACCGCCAAGAGACCCAGTACTTC.